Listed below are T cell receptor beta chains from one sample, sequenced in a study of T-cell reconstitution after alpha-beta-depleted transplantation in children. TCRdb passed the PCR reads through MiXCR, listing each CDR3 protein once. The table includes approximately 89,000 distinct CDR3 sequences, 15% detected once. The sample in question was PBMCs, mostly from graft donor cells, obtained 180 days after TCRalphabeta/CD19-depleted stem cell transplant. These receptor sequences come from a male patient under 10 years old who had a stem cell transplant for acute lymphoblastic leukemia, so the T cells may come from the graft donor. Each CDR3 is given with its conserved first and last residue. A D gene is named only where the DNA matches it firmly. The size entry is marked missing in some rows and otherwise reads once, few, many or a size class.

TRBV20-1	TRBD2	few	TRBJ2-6	TGCAGTGCTAGAGTAGGGTTCCGCGGGGGGGTCTCTGGGGCCAACGTCCTGACTTTC	CSARVGFRGGVSGANVLTF
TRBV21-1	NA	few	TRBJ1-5	TGTGCCAGCAGCAAAGGAGCAGGGGGCGGCAATCAGCCCCAGCATTTT	CASSKGAGGGNQPQHF
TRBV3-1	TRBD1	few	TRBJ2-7	TGTGCCAGCAGCCTGGGACAGGGTCTGTCGGAATACGAGCAGTACTTC	CASSLGQGLSEYEQYF
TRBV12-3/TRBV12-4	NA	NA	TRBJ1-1	TGTGCCAGCAGTTTCCCCAGGAGGGACACTGAAGCTTTCTTT	CASSFPRRDTEAFF
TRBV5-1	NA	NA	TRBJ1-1	TGCGCCAGCAGCTTGGCACAGCCGAACACTGAAGCTTTCTTT	CASSLAQPNTEAFF
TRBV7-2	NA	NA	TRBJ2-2	TGTGCCAGCAGCCCCGGGCAGATAAACACCGGGGAGCTGTTTTTT	CASSPGQINTGELFF
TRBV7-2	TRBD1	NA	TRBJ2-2	TGTGCCAGCAGCGTGGACAGGGGGAACACCGGGGAGCTGTTTTTT	CASSVDRGNTGELFF
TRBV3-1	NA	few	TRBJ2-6	TGTGCCAGCAGCCCCCTTGTCAGGACGTCCAACTCTGGGGCCAACGTCCTGACTTTC	CASSPLVRTSNSGANVLTF
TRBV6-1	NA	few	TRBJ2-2	TGTGCCAGCACCAGAACAGGGACAGGGGAGCTGTTTTTT	CASTRTGTGELFF
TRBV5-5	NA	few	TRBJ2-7	TGTGCCAGCAGCTTGATGGACGACTCCTACGAGCAGTACTTC	CASSLMDDSYEQYF
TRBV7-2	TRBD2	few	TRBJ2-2	TGTGCCAGCAGCGCCGGGAGCGGGGGGGAGTTGACCGGGGAGCTGTTTTTT	CASSAGSGGELTGELFF
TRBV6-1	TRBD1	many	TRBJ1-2	TGTGCCAGCAGACGGACAGGGGGTTATGGCTACACCTTC	CASRRTGGYGYTF
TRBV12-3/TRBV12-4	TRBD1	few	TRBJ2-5	TGTGCCAGCAGTACGACAGGGTTTGCGGAGACCCAGTACTTC	CASSTTGFAETQYF
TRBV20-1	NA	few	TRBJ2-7	TGCAGTGCTGAGCCCCAGGGGTACGAGCAGTACTTC	CSAEPQGYEQYF
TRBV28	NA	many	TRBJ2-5	TGTGCCAGCAGTCCCCGCCGGGACCCCAAAGAGACCCAGTACTTC	CASSPRRDPKETQYF
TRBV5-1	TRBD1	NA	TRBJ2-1	TGCGCCAGCAGCTTGACAGGGGGGCTGGAGCAGTTCTTC	CASSLTGGLEQFF
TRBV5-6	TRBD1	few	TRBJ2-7	TGTGCCAGCAGCCCGGGACAGGGTTTCCCTTCCTACGAGCAGTACTTC	CASSPGQGFPSYEQYF
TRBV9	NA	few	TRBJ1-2	TGTGCCAGCAGCGTAGTACCCGTCAACCCTGACTATGGCTACACCTTC	CASSVVPVNPDYGYTF
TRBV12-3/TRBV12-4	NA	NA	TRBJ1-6	TGTGCCAGCAGTCTCCTGGGGGTGGATAATTCACCCCTCCACTTT	CASSLLGVDNSPLHF
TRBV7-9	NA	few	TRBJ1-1	TGTGCCAGCAGCCGAGGGTCAGCTCGGAACACTGAAGCTTTCTTT	CASSRGSARNTEAFF
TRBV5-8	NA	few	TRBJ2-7	TGTGCCAGCAGCTTGCTGGGGGGAGGCCCCTACGAGCAGTACTTC	CASSLLGGGPYEQYF
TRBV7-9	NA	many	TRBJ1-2	TGTGCCAGCAGTCAAGTCGGACATTTGGAGCCTGGCTACACCTTC	CASSQVGHLEPGYTF
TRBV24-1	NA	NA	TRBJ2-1	TGTGCCACCAGGAGGGCGGGGCCCGGGGATGAGCAGTTCTTC	CATRRAGPGDEQFF
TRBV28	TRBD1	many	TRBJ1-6	TGTGCCAGCAGTTTTCGGGACAGGCCTTCGCGAATGCCACCCCTCCACTTT	CASSFRDRPSRMPPLHF
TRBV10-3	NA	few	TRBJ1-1	TGTGCCATCAGGGAGGGCGACCTGAACACTGAAGCTTTCTTT	CAIREGDLNTEAFF
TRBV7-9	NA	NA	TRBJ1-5	TGTGCCAGCAGCTTAGGAGACAGGTCAAGCAATCAGCCCCAGCATTTT	CASSLGDRSSNQPQHF
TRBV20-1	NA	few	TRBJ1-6	TGCAGTGCTATCCGACAGGCCCAAGTCGGCCTCCACTTT	CSAIRQAQVGLHF
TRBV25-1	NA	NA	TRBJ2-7	TGTGCCAGCAGTGAACCGACCAACTCCTACGAGCAGTACTTC	CASSEPTNSYEQYF
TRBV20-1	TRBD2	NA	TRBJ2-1	TGCAGTGCTAATACGGCGGTGGATCGGGGGGATGAGCAGTTCTTC	CSANTAVDRGDEQFF
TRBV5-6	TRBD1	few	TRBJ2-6	TGTGCCAGCAGCCACCGCGGGACAGGGGGCCTTGGGGCCAACGTCCTGACTTTC	CASSHRGTGGLGANVLTF
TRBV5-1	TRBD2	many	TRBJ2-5	TGCGCCAGCAGCTTGATAGGCGGGGGGGCGTTGGAGACCCAGTACTTC	CASSLIGGGALETQYF
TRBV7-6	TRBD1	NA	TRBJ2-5	TGTGCCAGCAGCCACTCGACAGGGGGACTGGGAGAGACCCAGTACTTC	CASSHSTGGLGETQYF
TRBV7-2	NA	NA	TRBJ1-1	TGTGCCAGCAGCCGCCCTAACACTGAAGCTTTCTTT	CASSRPNTEAFF
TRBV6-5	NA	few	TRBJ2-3	TGTGCCAGCAGTTACGGGGTAATGGCAGATACGCAGTATTTT	CASSYGVMADTQYF
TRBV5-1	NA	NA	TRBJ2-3	TGCGCCAGCAGCGCGGATGACACAGATACGCAGTATTTT	CASSADDTDTQYF
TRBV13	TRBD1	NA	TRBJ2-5	TGTGCCAGCAGTCGACAGGGAAGGGAGACCCAGTACTTC	CASSRQGRETQYF
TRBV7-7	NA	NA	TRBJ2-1	TGTGCCAGCAGCTTAGAACCAGGGGTCTACAATGAGCAGTTCTTC	CASSLEPGVYNEQFF
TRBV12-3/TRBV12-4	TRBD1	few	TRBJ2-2	TGTGCCAGCAGGGGACAGGGTCGAACCGGGGAGCTGTTTTTT	CASRGQGRTGELFF
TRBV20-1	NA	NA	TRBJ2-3	TGCAGTGCTGAACTGTGGGAAGTACGAACAGATACGCAGTATTTT	CSAELWEVRTDTQYF